This T cell receptor beta chain was sequenced for a study of blood T cell repertoires in COVID-19. Overall study: Sites across the United States, Italy and Spain contributed samples from acute and convalescent COVID-19.

The participants were between roughly 18 and 89 years old and came from about two dozen US areas. Measured with immunoSEQ multiplex PCR; TCRdb has only the in-frame clones, and not every one. The sample has about 400,000 clones, 88% seen once. The sample was PBMCs or T cells enriched from blood (not recorded which). This sequence was found in a woman under 40 with acute COVID-19.

CDR3 sequence reads: CASRGQGALYGYTF. The CDR3 region has the DNA TGTGCCAGCAGGGGGCAGGGGGCTCTCTATGGCTACACCTTC. The gene calls are TRBV2 and TRBJ1-2, with 8 bases matching TRBD1. The V segment lost 6 bases and the J segment 4 bases; nucleotides outside the gene matches: 7. There are 14 residues in the CDR3. Germline CDR1 is SNHLY and CDR2 is FYNNEI.